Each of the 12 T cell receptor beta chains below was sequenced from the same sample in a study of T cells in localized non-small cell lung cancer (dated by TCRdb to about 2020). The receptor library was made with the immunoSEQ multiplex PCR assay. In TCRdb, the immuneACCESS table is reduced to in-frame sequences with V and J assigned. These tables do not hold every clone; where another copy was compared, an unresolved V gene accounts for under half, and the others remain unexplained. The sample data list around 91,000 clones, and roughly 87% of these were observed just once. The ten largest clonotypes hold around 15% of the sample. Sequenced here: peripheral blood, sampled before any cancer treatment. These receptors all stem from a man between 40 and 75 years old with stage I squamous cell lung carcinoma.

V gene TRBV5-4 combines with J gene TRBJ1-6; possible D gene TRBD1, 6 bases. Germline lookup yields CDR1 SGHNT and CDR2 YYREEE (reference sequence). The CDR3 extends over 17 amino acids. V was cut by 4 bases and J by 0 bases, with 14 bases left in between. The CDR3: CASSPGGRVSYNSPLHF. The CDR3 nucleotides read TGTGCCAGCAGCCCTGGGGGCAGGGTCTCCTATAATTCACCCCTCCACTTT.

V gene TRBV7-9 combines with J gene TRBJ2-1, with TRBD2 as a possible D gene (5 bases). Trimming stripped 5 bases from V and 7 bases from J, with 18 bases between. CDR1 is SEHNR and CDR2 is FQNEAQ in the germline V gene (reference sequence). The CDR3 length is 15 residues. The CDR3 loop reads CASSPGPGRTNEQFF. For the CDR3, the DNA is TGTGCCAGCAGCCCAGGACCCGGACGGACTAATGAGCAGTTCTTC.

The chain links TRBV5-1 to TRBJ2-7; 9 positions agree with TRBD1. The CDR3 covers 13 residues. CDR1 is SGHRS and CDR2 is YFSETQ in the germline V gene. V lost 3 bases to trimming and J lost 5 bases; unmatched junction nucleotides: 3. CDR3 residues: CASSSDRGNEQYF. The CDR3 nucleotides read TGCGCCAGCAGCTCGGACAGGGGCAACGAGCAGTACTTC.

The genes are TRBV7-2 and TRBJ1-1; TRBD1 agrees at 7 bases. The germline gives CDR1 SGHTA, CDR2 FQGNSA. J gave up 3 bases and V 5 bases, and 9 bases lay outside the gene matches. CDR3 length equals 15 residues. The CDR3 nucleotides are TGTGCCAGCAGCCCCCGACAGGGTTGGGACACTGAAGCTTTCTTT. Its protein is CASSPRQGWDTEAFF. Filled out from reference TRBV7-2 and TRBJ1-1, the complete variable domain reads GAGVSQSPSNKVTEKGKDVELRCDPISGHTALYWYRQSLGQGLEFLIYFQGNSAPDKSGLPSDRFSAERTGGSVSTLTIQRTQQEDSAVYLCASSPRQGWDTEAFFGQGTRLTVV.

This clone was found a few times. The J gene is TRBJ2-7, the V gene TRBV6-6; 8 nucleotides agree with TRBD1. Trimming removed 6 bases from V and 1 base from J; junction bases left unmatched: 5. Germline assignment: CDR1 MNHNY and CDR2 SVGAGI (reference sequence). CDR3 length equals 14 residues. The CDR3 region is CASRTGDRSYEQYF. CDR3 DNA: TGTGCCAGCAGGACGGGGGACAGGTCCTACGAGCAGTACTTC.

CDR3 nucleotides: TGTGCCAGCAGCCTCGGACAGGGGAGGAACTATGGCTACACCTTC. Its translation is CASSLGQGRNYGYTF. The chain combines TRBV7-2 with TRBJ1-2; TRBD1 matches 9 bases. This CDR3 region has 15 residues. Germline assignment: CDR1 SGHTA and CDR2 FQGNSA. Trimming at V came to 5 bases and at J to 2 bases, leaving 6 bases not matched to a gene.

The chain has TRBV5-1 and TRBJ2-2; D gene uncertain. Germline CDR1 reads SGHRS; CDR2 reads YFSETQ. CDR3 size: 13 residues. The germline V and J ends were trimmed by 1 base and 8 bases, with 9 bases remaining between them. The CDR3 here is CASSLTVEGELFF. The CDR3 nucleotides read TGCGCCAGCAGCTTGACGGTGGAGGGGGAGCTGTTTTTT. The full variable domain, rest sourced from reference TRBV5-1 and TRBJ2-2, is KAGVTQTPRYLIKTRGQQVTLSCSPISGHRSVSWYQQTPGQGLQFLFEYFSETQRNKGNFPGRFSGRQFSNSRSEMNVSTLELGDSALYLCASSLTVEGELFFGEGSRLTVL.

DNA for the CDR3: TGTGCCAGCAGCAAAGGGACAGGGGGCCAAGAGACCCAGTACTTC. Its translation is CASSKGTGGQETQYF. The chain combines TRBV21-1 with TRBJ2-5; TRBD1 is the table's D call, not checked against the DNA. TRBV21-1 is reported as a pseudogene. The CDR3 runs to 15 residues.

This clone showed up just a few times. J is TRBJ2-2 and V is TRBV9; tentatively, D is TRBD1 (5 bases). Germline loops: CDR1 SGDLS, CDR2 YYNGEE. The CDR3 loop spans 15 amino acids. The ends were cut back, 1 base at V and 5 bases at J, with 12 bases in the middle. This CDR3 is CASSVWSGNTGELFF. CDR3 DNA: TGTGCCAGCAGCGTATGGTCAGGGAATACCGGGGAGCTGTTTTTT.

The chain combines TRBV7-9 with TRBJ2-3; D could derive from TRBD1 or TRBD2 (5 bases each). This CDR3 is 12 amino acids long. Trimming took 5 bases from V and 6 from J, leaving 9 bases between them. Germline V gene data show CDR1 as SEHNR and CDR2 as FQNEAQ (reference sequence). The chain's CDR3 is CASSPWGDTQYF. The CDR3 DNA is TGTGCCAGCAGCCCATGGGGGGATACGCAGTATTTT. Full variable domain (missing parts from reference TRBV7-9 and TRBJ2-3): DTGVSQNPRHKITKRGQNVTFRCDPISEHNRLYWYRQTLGQGPEFLTYFQNEAQLEKSRLLSDRFSAERPKGSFSTLEIQRTEQGDSAMYLCASSPWGDTQYFGPGTRLTVL.

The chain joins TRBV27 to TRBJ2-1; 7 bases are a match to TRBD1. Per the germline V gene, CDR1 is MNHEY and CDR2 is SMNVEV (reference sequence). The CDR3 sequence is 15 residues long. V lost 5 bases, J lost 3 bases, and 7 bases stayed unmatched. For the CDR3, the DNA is TGTGCCAGCAGTAGACAGGGACGATTCTACAATGAGCAGTTCTTC. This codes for CASSRQGRFYNEQFF.

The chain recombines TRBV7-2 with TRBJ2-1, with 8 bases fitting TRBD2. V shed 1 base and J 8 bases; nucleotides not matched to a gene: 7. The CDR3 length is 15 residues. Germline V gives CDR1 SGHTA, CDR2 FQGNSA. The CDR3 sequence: CASSLGLALGDEQFF. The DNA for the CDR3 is TGTGCCAGCAGCTTAGGACTAGCGCTAGGGGATGAGCAGTTCTTC.